A single sample gave rise to the 28 T cell receptor beta chains below, sequenced in a study of blood T cell repertoires in COVID-19. Clones were sequenced by immunoSEQ multiplex PCR, and TCRdb holds only the in-frame ones, with some missing. Of some 700,000 clones detected, 80% to 90% appear once; the ten largest clones hold 0.2% to 0.3%. The sample consisted of peripheral blood. These receptors originate from a woman younger than 35 with acute or convalescent COVID-19.

The chain employs TRBV6-2 or TRBV6-3 and TRBJ1-4; D is uncertain. CDR1 is MNHEY, CDR2 SVGEGT, per germline. The V end was cut by 6 bases, the J end by 11 bases, with 16 bases between. This CDR3 region has 13 residues. This CDR3 is CASSLLSGVKLFF. The CDR3 DNA reads as TGTGCCAGCAGCCTACTCTCCGGTGTGAAACTGTTTTTT.

The J gene is TRBJ1-6, the V gene TRBV30, with a weak D call TRBD1 (5 bases). Germline CDR1 and CDR2: GTSNPN and SVGIG (reference sequence). The ends were cut back, 5 bases at V and 1 base at J, with 12 bases in the middle. This CDR3 is built from 15 residues. Here the CDR3 reads CAWQGRVSYNSPLHF. The CDR3 region has the DNA TGTGCCTGGCAAGGCAGGGTTTCCTATAATTCACCCCTCCACTTT.

The chain couples TRBV7-2 to TRBJ2-3; unclear D gene. CDR3 length equals 13 residues. Trimming removed 3 bases at V and 2 bases at J, with 6 bases between. The germline gives CDR1 SGHTA, CDR2 FQGNSA. The CDR3 coding sequence is TGTGCCAGCAGCTTCCAGATCACAGATACGCAGTATTTT. Its protein product is CASSFQITDTQYF.

With regard to this clone: Other DNA sequences in this sample translate to the same CDR3. The gene calls are TRBV12-3 or TRBV12-4 and TRBJ2-7; 7 bases are shared with TRBD1. The V segment lost 5 bases and the J segment 0 bases; nucleotides outside the gene matches: 1. The CDR3 sequence is 13 residues long. In nucleotides, the CDR3 is TGTGCCAGCAGTCGGGACAGCTCCTACGAGCAGTACTTC. This translates into CASSRDSSYEQYF.

The genes are TRBV19 and TRBJ1-1; D call uncertain. V was trimmed by 4 bases and J by 4 bases, leaving 10 bases between them. Germline CDR1 reads LNHDA; CDR2 reads SQIVND (reference sequence). This CDR3 has 13 amino acids. The CDR3, as DNA: TGTGCCAGTAGTAGTGAGTTTAGCACTGAAGCTTTCTTT. This translates into CASSSEFSTEAFF.

The chain is built from TRBV5-1 and TRBJ2-7; possibly TRBD1 for D (5 bases). V gave up 1 base and J gave up 7 bases, with 21 bases separating them. This CDR3 contains 16 residues. The germline gives CDR1 SGHRS, CDR2 YFSETQ. DNA of the CDR3: TGCGCCAGCAGCTTGATAGGGTCAGGGCCCACCCGGGAGCAGTACTTC. This codes for CASSLIGSGPTREQYF. Supplemented by reference TRBV5-1 and TRBJ2-7, the full variable domain reads KAGVTQTPRYLIKTRGQQVTLSCSPISGHRSVSWYQQTPGQGLQFLFEYFSETQRNKGNFPGRFSGRQFSNSRSEMNVSTLELGDSALYLCASSLIGSGPTREQYFGPGTRLTVT.

V is TRBV15 and J is TRBJ1-5; 8 bases align to TRBD1. From germline, CDR1 is LNHNV and CDR2 YYDKDF (reference sequence). The junction had 10 bases not matched to a gene; V was cut back by 6 bases and J by 3 bases. The CDR3 runs to 16 residues. Here the CDR3 reads CATRPGQGEINQPQHF. In nucleotides, the CDR3 is TGTGCCACCAGACCTGGACAGGGAGAGATCAATCAGCCCCAGCATTTT.

V and J are TRBV7-8 and TRBJ2-3; 8 positions agree with TRBD1. V dropped 5 bases and J dropped 1; count of bases not matched to a gene: 11. CDR1 is SGHVS, CDR2 FQNEAQ, per germline. The CDR3 length is 17 residues. The CDR3 loop is CASSPGVEDRGTDTQYF. The CDR3 coding sequence is TGTGCCAGCAGCCCGGGGGTAGAGGACAGGGGCACAGATACGCAGTATTTT.

The chain recombines TRBV24-1 with TRBJ1-1; D is undetermined. V lost 1 base, J lost 5 bases, and 7 bases lay in between. This CDR3 spans 13 amino acids. Germline loops: CDR1 KGHDR, CDR2 SFDVKD. The chain's CDR3 is CATSDLDGTEAFF. The DNA for the CDR3 is TGTGCCACCAGTGATTTAGACGGGACTGAAGCTTTCTTT.

The CDR3: CASSLGEGGANYGYTF. DNA of the CDR3: TGTGCCAGCAGCTTAGGCGAGGGAGGGGCCAACTATGGCTACACCTTC. V usage is TRBV7-8 and J usage is TRBJ1-2; TRBD1 might be the D (5 bases). The CDR3 spans 16 residues. Germline CDR1 and CDR2: SGHVS and FQNEAQ. The ends were cut back, 1 base at V and 2 bases at J, with 14 bases in the middle.

The chain employs TRBV24-1 and TRBJ2-2, with TRBD1 identical over 10 bases. Germline loops: CDR1 KGHDR, CDR2 SFDVKD. This CDR3 spans 13 amino acids. Losses at the gene ends were 11 bases for V and 3 bases for J; bases not matched to a gene: 2. CDR3 loop: CAIGTGDTGELFF. The CDR3 DNA is TGTGCCATAGGGACAGGGGACACCGGGGAGCTGTTTTTT.

The CDR3 loop is CASSNTGHTEAFF. Written as DNA, the CDR3 is TGTGCCAGCAGCAATACAGGGCACACTGAAGCTTTCTTT. The chain links TRBV2 to TRBJ1-1; D possibly corresponds to TRBD1 (6 bases). V was shortened by 6 bases and J by 3 bases, with 11 bases between the two germline ends. CDR1 SNHLY and CDR2 FYNNEI come from the germline V gene. This CDR3 spans 13 amino acids.

The chain is built from TRBV7-6 and TRBJ2-7; possible D gene TRBD2, 7 bases. V was pared by 5 bases and J by 4 bases, with 21 bases between. Germline V gene data show CDR1 as SGHVS and CDR2 as FNYEAQ. The CDR3 covers 16 residues. The CDR3 spells CASSPWWGGSEYEQYF. CDR3 nucleotide sequence: TGTGCCAGCAGCCCGTGGTGGGGGGGCTCTGAGTACGAGCAGTACTTC.

The genes are TRBV11-2 and TRBJ2-5; possible D gene TRBD2, 6 bases. CDR1 and CDR2 from the germline V gene are SGHAT and FQNNGV. The CDR3 runs to 15 residues. V lost 5 bases to trimming and J lost 7 bases, with 20 bases between them. The CDR3: CASSPRGGPPVTQYF. The CDR3 bases are TGTGCCAGCAGCCCGAGGGGAGGTCCCCCAGTGACCCAGTACTTC.

This chain joins TRBV19 and TRBJ2-1; weak D call: TRBD1 (6 bases). V was pared by 1 base and J by 15 bases, with 13 bases between. CDR1 is LNHDA and CDR2 is SQIVND in the germline V gene (reference sequence). This CDR3 is 12 amino acids long. CDR3 DNA sequence: TGTGCCAGTAGTATAGTCAGGGGCGTACCGTTCTTC. Its translation is CASSIVRGVPFF.

This chain uses TRBV30 with TRBJ2-7; D unclear. The germline CDR1 and CDR2 sequences are GTSNPN and SVGIG (reference sequence). Trimming left V 6 bases short and J 2 bases short, with 8 bases between. This CDR3 is 11 amino acids long. CDR3 in DNA: TGTGCCTGTCTGTCTGCCTACGAGCAGTACTTC. It codes for CACLSAYEQYF.

The rearrangement joins TRBV7-8 to TRBJ1-1; D is uncertain. CDR1 and CDR2 from the germline V gene are SGHVS and FQNEAQ. Trimming shortened V by 0 bases and J by 3 bases, and 8 bases separated the two germline ends. CDR3 length: 14 residues. The chain's CDR3 is CASSLASGDTEAFF. The CDR3 region has the DNA TGTGCCAGCAGCTTAGCGAGTGGTGACACTGAAGCTTTCTTT.

The J gene is TRBJ1-2, the V gene TRBV7-2; TRBD1 matches 7 bases. The junction had 3 bases not matched to a gene; V was cut back by 0 bases and J by 8 bases. The CDR3 is made up of 13 amino acids. CDR1 and CDR2 (germline): SGHTA, FQGNSA. In DNA form, the CDR3 reads TGTGCCAGCAGCTTAGCCACAGGGGAAGGCTACACCTTC. This sequence encodes CASSLATGEGYTF.

This clone was observed a few times. The V call is TRBV10-3, the J call TRBJ1-6; D is undetermined. Looked up from germline, CDR1 is ENHRY and CDR2 is SYGVKD. V was clipped by 7 bases and J by 10 bases, with 8 bases between them. The CDR3 consists of 11 residues. CDR3 nucleotides: TGTGCCATCATAGCGGGCTCACCCCTCCACTTT. It encodes CAIIAGSPLHF.

The rearrangement links TRBV13 to TRBJ2-7, with D perhaps TRBD2 (5 bases). Germline loops: CDR1 PRHDT, CDR2 FYEKMQ (reference sequence). The CDR3 contains 15 residues. V gave up 3 bases and J gave up 4 bases, with 16 bases separating them. CDR3 nucleotides: TGTGCCAGCAGCTTTGTCGGGGTTGGTAGTTACGAGCAGTACTTC. Translating gives CASSFVGVGSYEQYF.

This chain joins TRBV7-9 and TRBJ2-3, with D uncertain. This CDR3 region has 14 residues. Per germline, CDR1 SEHNR and CDR2 FQNEAQ (reference sequence). The germline V and J ends were trimmed by 2 bases and 1 base, with 7 bases remaining between them. The CDR3 spells CASSLLEGTDTQYF. DNA for the CDR3: TGTGCCAGCAGCTTACTAGAGGGCACAGATACGCAGTATTTT.

This clone was found once. This sequence joins TRBV19 and TRBJ1-1, with D perhaps TRBD1 (5 bases). The CDR3 spans 15 residues. Germline-derived CDR1 and CDR2 are LNHDA and SQIVND (reference sequence). The V end was cut by 2 bases, the J end by 5 bases, with 15 bases between. The CDR3 here is CASSINPGLGTEAFF. The DNA of the CDR3 is TGTGCCAGTAGTATAAACCCAGGGTTGGGAACTGAAGCTTTCTTT.

This sequence joins TRBV29-1 and TRBJ1-5; the D gene is possibly TRBD1 (6 bases). Germline CDR1 reads SQVTM; CDR2 reads ANQGSEA. The V gene lost 1 base and the J gene lost 3 bases, with 7 bases spanning the gap. The CDR3 length is 13 residues. The CDR3 bases are TGCAGCGTTGAAGTGGGGGCCAATCAGCCCCAGCATTTT. Encoded protein: CSVEVGANQPQHF.

This clone appeared a single time. J is TRBJ2-7 and V is TRBV18, with a weak D call TRBD1 (7 bases). The CDR3 is made up of 15 amino acids. Germline V gene sequence: CDR1 KGHSH, CDR2 LQKENI. V shed 3 bases and J shed 2 bases, with 14 bases lying between them. The CDR3 nucleotides read TGTGCCAGCTCACCTAATACAGGGGAGGCCTACGAGCAGTACTTC. As protein: CASSPNTGEAYEQYF. Full variable domain (outside the CDR3, taken from reference TRBV18 and TRBJ2-7): NAGVMQNPRHLVRRRGQEARLRCSPMKGHSHVYWYRQLPEEGLKFMVYLQKENIIDESGMPKERFSAEFPKEGPSILRIQQVVRGDSAAYFCASSPNTGEAYEQYFGPGTRLTVT.

This chain joins TRBV14 and TRBJ1-3; unclear D gene. Germline V gene data show CDR1 as SGHDN and CDR2 as FVKESK. V lost 4 bases to trimming and J lost 0 bases, with 13 bases between them. The CDR3 sequence is 16 residues long. The CDR3 protein is CASSLLSPDSGNTIYF. In DNA form, the CDR3 reads TGTGCCAGCAGCCTCTTATCACCAGACTCTGGAAACACCATATATTTT.

This chain uses TRBV15 with TRBJ2-6; TRBD1 agrees at 9 bases. The V gene's germline CDR1 is LNHNV and CDR2 YYDKDF (reference sequence). The CDR3 runs to 23 residues. Trimming took 2 bases from V and 0 from J; bases not matched to a gene: 20. CDR3 residues: CATSRLPFGTGSTSHSGANVLTF. CDR3 bases: TGTGCCACCAGCAGACTTCCTTTTGGGACAGGGTCAACCTCTCACTCTGGGGCCAACGTCCTGACTTTC.

CDR3 DNA sequence: TGTGCCAGCAGCGCCGACCACTACTATGGGTTCTACGAGCAGTACTTC. Translated: CASSADHYYGFYEQYF. V gene TRBV9 combines with J gene TRBJ2-7; D unclear. Trimming left V 3 bases short and J 3 bases short, with 19 bases between. The CDR3 covers 16 residues. The germline V gene has CDR1 SGDLS and CDR2 YYNGEE.

This rearrangement joins TRBV3-1 (or the pseudogene TRBV3-2) to TRBJ2-1; TRBD1 matches 7 bases. The CDR3 spans 14 residues. With V trimmed by 7 bases and J by 4 bases, 7 bases remained unmatched. Germline values: CDR1 LGHDT, CDR2 YNNKEL (reference sequence). The CDR3 sequence: CASKGAGSYNEQFF. The CDR3, as DNA: TGTGCCAGCAAGGGGGCAGGGTCGTACAATGAGCAGTTCTTC.